This T cell receptor (beta chain) was observed in a study of T cell repertoires in cytomegalovirus infection. Background on the study: Public TCR beta signature analysis indicated the presence of both CMV infection and matching HLA type. General study findings and limits: The ex vivo response was dominated by HLA-C-restricted CMV-specific TCR beta clonotypes.

Germline V gene sequence: CDR1 SGHVS, CDR2 FQNEAQ. Trimming left V 1 base short and J 1 base short, with 16 bases between. The CDR3 consists of 17 residues. TCRdb itself ran the reads through MiXCR, one entry per CDR3 protein. The table lists about a million distinct CDR3 sequences, roughly 31% of them singletons. At least ten counts were recorded for this clonotype. Its antigen is unknown. This clonotype was sampled from a human donor in good health (CMV status not recorded). Some clones in this sample may be carry-over from other donors' samples. This specimen consisted of cultured CD8+ T cells from PBMCs, obtained from culture after CMV antigen stimulation. The chain couples TRBV7-8 to TRBJ1-1, with D possibly TRBD1 on 6 matching bases. The CDR3 DNA reads as TGTGCCAGCAGCTTAGAGGGGACGGGGGGGCCGAACACTGAAGCTTTCTTT. Protein sequence: CASSLEGTGGPNTEAFF.